This TCR beta chain stems from a study of vaccination effects on CD4 cells after COVID-19. Using immunoSEQ multiplex PCR, the repertoire was profiled, and TCRdb retains in-frame clones only, with some absent. The data show some 23,000 clones, around 70% seen once. Looked up from germline, CDR1 is MNHEY and CDR2 is SMNVEV (reference sequence). The CDR3 spans 14 residues. V lost 2 bases and J lost 4; bases outside the gene matches: 3. This clone was observed a few times. What it binds is not known. Ahead of sequencing, the ViraFEST assay grew antigen-specific CD4+ T cells using viral peptide pools. CD4+ T cell isolation took place after 10 days of culture. Each participant was given two doses of one vaccine (BNT162b2 or mRNA-1273).

This sequence was found in a human donor who received a COVID-19 vaccine. This chain links TRBV27 with TRBJ1-2; 8 bases agree with TRBD1. The sample in question was CD4+ T cells from PBMCs cultured with SARS-CoV-2 spike peptides, obtained after COVID-19 vaccination. CDR3 nucleotide sequence: TGTGCCAGCAGTTTAGATGACAGGGGCTATGGCTACACCTTC. It codes for CASSLDDRGYGYTF.